The 9 T cell receptor beta chains below come from one sample, sequenced in a study of blood T cell repertoires in COVID-19. Clones were read by immunoSEQ multiplex PCR, and TCRdb kept only the in-frame ones, dropping some. Here the sample spans some 100,000 clones, approximately 86% being singletons. Sequencing was done on a sample of peripheral blood. These receptors all stem from a human donor in a cohort sampled during active COVID-19.

This clone was observed a single time. This sequence joins TRBV7-2 and TRBJ2-1; 9 bases agree with TRBD2. CDR3 length: 15 amino acids. V trimming: 3 bases; J trimming: 7 bases; junction bases outside the gene matches: 7. In germline, CDR1 is SGHTA, CDR2 FQGNSA. CDR3 protein: CASSLAGGPRNEQFF. Written as DNA, the CDR3 is TGTGCCAGCAGCTTGGCGGGAGGGCCCAGGAATGAGCAGTTCTTC.

The gene calls are TRBV5-6 and TRBJ2-1, with TRBD2 as a possible D gene (5 bases). V was trimmed by 4 bases and J by 0 bases, leaving 17 bases between them. Germline assignment: CDR1 SGHDT and CDR2 YYEEEE. The CDR3 is 17 residues long. CDR3 residues: CASSVAWAGLSYNEQFF. The CDR3 nucleotides read TGTGCCAGCAGCGTGGCTTGGGCAGGACTCTCCTACAATGAGCAGTTCTTC. Variable domain in full (rest from reference TRBV5-6 and TRBJ2-1): DAGVTQSPTHLIKTRGQQVTLRCSPKSGHDTVSWYQQALGQGPQFIFQYYEEEERQRGNFPDRFSGHQFPNYSSELNVNALLLGDSALYLCASSVAWAGLSYNEQFFGPGTRLTVL.

This clone was observed a handful of times. This chain joins TRBV5-1 and TRBJ2-2; D is perhaps TRBD2 (5 bases). The germline CDR1 and CDR2 sequences are SGHRS and YFSETQ. The CDR3 spans 13 residues. The V end lost 0 bases, the J end lost 7 bases, and 7 bases lay between the germline ends. The CDR3 nucleotides read TGCGCCAGCAGCTTGGCCGCGGGCGGGGAGCTGTTTTTT. This codes for CASSLAAGGELFF.

V gene TRBV12-2 combines with J gene TRBJ2-7; TRBD2, the table's D call, was not compared with the DNA. TRBV12-2 is a pseudogene. The length of the CDR3 is 18 residues. CDR3 residues: CASRLTLAGGDISYEQYF. The CDR3 coding sequence is TGTGCAAGTCGCTTAACTTTAGCGGGAGGAGACATCTCCTACGAGCAGTACTTC.

There are a few counts of this clone. The chain uses TRBV7-8 and TRBJ1-5, with 7 bases aligning to TRBD1. Unmatched junction bases numbered 13, after V lost 0 bases and J lost 2 bases. The germline gives CDR1 SGHVS, CDR2 FQNEAQ. The CDR3 has 19 residues. The CDR3 DNA is TGTGCCAGCAGCTTAGCTGGACAGGTTGGGTTGAAGGGCAATCAGCCCCAGCATTTT. Protein: CASSLAGQVGLKGNQPQHF.

This clone has only a few counts. This chain uses TRBV5-1 with TRBJ2-2; TRBD1 aligns across 8 bases. The CDR3 contains 16 residues. From germline, CDR1 is SGHRS and CDR2 YFSETQ. V lost 3 bases to trimming and J lost 3 bases; unmatched junction nucleotides: 7. In DNA form, the CDR3 reads TGCGCCAGCAGCTACCGCCGGGACAGGCACACCGGGGAGCTGTTTTTT. It is translated as CASSYRRDRHTGELFF.

V gene TRBV19 combines with J gene TRBJ2-1; the D gene is possibly TRBD1 (5 bases). Trimming stripped 3 bases from V and 8 bases from J, with 11 bases between. The CDR3 length is 13 residues. Germline assignment: CDR1 LNHDA and CDR2 SQIVND (reference sequence). In DNA form, the CDR3 reads TGTGCCAGTAGTATTCGCAGGGCTGATGAGCAGTTCTTC. It specifies CASSIRRADEQFF.

The chain is built from TRBV28 and TRBJ1-4; 7 nucleotides match TRBD1. The CDR3 is made up of 15 amino acids. Trimming removed 6 bases from V and 7 bases from J; junction bases left unmatched: 11. The germline V gene encodes CDR1 MDHEN and CDR2 SYDVKM. CDR3 nucleotide sequence: TGTGCCAGCAGCCCCGTGGACAGGAGAAGTGAAAAACTGTTTTTT. Residues: CASSPVDRRSEKLFF.

The rearrangement joins TRBV2 to TRBJ2-6; maybe TRBD1 (5 bases). This CDR3 region has 14 residues. Germline V gene lookup returns CDR1 SNHLY and CDR2 FYNNEI. Trimming took off 8 bases at V and 3 bases at J, with 11 bases between the two ends. Here the CDR3 reads CASWQGDGANVLTF. In DNA, the CDR3 is TGTGCCAGCTGGCAGGGCGATGGGGCCAACGTCCTGACTTTC.